This T cell receptor beta chain was identified during a study of cytomegalovirus exposure and HLA in healthy donors. Findings of the study overall: In vitro, a few CMV-associated chains proved specific for CMV antigens. Rarity held for most TCR sequences, but there were some public TCRs that occurred in many donors.

Repertoires were generated with immunoSEQ multiplex PCR, while TCRdb's copy carries only in-frame clones and drops some. The table lists about 140,000 clones, 70% to 90% of them singletons, with over 1.1% in the top ten. A note on this clone: The antigen is not known.

V lost 2 bases to trimming and J lost 3 bases; unmatched junction nucleotides: 6. Germline loops: CDR1 SGHTA, CDR2 FQGNSA. The CDR3 has 15 residues. The sequence was obtained from a young woman in good health and CMV-seronegative. The genes are TRBV7-2 and TRBJ2-5; 7 bases map to TRBD1. The sequenced sample was PBMCs. CDR3 DNA sequence: TGTGCCAGCAGCTTATACTACGGGACAGAAGAGACCCAGTACTTC. It is translated as CASSLYYGTEETQYF.